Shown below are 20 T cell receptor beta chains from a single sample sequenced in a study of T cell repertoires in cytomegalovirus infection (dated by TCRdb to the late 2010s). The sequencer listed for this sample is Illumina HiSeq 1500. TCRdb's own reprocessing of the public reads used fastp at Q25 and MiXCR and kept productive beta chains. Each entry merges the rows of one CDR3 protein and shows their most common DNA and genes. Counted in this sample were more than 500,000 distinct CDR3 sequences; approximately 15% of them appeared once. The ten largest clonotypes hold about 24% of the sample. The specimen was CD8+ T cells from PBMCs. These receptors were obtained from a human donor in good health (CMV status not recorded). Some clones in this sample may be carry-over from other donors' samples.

CDR3 loop: CASRTLRGSAGYTF. In DNA form, the CDR3 reads TGTGCCAGCAGAACTCTTCGGGGGTCGGCTGGCTACACCTTC. The chain links TRBV28 to TRBJ1-2; a possible D gene is TRBD1 (5 bases). This CDR3 spans 14 amino acids. The germline CDR1 and CDR2 sequences are MDHEN and SYDVKM. Trimming took 6 bases from V and 7 from J, leaving 18 bases between them.

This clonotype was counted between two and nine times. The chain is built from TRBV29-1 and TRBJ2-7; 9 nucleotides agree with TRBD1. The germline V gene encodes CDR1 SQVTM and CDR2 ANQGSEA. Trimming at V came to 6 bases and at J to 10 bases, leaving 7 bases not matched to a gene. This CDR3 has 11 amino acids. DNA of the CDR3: TGCAGCGTGTACCGGGACAGGGATCAGTACTTC. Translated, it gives CSVYRDRDQYF.

The CDR3 sequence is CASSLIGSSGEQFF. CDR3 sequence (DNA): TGTGCCAGCAGCTTAATAGGGTCCTCGGGTGAGCAGTTCTTC. V is TRBV7-3 and J is TRBJ2-1; no reliable D call. This CDR3 contains 14 residues. The germline V gene encodes CDR1 SGHTA and CDR2 FQGTGA. V lost 1 base and J lost 9, with 13 bases in between.

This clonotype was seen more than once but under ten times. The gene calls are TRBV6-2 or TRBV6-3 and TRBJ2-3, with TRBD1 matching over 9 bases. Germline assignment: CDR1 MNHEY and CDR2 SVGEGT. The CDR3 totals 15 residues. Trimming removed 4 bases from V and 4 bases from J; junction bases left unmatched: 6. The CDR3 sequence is CASSSLDRGADTQYF. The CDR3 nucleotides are TGTGCCAGCAGTTCCCTCGACAGGGGGGCAGATACGCAGTATTTT.

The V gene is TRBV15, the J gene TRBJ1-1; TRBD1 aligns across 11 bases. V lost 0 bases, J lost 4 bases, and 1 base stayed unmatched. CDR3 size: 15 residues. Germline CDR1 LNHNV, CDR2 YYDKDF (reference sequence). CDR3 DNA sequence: TGTGCCACCAGCAGAGAAGGGACAGGGGGCACTGAAGCTTTCTTT. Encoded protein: CATSREGTGGTEAFF. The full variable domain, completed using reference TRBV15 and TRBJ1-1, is DAMVIQNPRYQVTQFGKPVTLSCSQTLNHNVMYWYQQKSSQAPKLLFHYYDKDFNNEADTPDNFQSRRPNTSFCFLDIRSPGLGDTAMYLCATSREGTGGTEAFFGQGTRLTVV.

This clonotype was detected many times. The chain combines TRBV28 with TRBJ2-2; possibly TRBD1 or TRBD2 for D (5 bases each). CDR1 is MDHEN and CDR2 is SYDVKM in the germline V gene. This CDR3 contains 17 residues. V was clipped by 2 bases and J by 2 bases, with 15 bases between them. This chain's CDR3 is CASSLTSGAPNTGELFF. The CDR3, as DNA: TGTGCCAGCAGTTTAACCTCCGGGGCGCCCAACACCGGGGAGCTGTTTTTT.

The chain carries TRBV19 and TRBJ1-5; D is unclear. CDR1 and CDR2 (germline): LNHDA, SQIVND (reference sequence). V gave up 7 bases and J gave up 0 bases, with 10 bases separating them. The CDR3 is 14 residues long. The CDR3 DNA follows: TGTGCCAGTATGAAGGGCTATAGCAATCAGCCCCAGCATTTT. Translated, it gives CASMKGYSNQPQHF.

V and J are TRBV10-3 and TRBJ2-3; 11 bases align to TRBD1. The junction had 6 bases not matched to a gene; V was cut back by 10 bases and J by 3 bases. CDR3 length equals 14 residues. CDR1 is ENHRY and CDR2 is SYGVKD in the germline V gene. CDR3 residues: CATGGQGVTDTQYF. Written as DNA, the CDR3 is TGTGCCACAGGGGGACAGGGGGTAACAGATACGCAGTATTTT.

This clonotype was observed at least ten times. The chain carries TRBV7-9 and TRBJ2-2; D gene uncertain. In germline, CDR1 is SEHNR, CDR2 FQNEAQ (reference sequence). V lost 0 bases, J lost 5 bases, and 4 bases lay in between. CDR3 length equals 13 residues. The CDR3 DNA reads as TGTGCCAGCAGCTTAGCTCGAACCGGGGAGCTGTTTTTT. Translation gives CASSLARTGELFF.

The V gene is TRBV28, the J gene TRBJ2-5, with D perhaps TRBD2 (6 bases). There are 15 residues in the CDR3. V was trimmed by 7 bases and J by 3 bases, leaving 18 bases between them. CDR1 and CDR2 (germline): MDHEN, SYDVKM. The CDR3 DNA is TGTGCCAGCAACCTCGAGGCGGAGGGTAAAGAGACCCAGTACTTC. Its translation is CASNLEAEGKETQYF.

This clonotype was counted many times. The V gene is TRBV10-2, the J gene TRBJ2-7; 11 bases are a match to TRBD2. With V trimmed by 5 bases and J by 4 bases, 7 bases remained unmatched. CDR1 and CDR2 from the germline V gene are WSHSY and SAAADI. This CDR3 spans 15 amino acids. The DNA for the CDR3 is TGCGCCAGCAGTCCAACTAGCGGGAGTTCTTACGAGCAGTACTTC. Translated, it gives CASSPTSGSSYEQYF.

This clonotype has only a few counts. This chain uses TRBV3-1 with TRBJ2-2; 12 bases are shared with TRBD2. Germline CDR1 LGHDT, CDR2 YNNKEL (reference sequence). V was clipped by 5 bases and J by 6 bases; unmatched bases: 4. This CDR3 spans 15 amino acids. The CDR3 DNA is TGTGCCAGCAGCTCTAGCGGGAGGGCGGCCGGGGAGCTGTTTTTT. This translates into CASSSSGRAAGELFF.

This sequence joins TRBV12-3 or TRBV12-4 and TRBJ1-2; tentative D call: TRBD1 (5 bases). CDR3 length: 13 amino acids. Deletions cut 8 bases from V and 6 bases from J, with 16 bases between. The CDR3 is CASGGWGSDGYTF. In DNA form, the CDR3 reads TGTGCCAGCGGGGGGTGGGGCAGCGATGGCTACACCTTC.

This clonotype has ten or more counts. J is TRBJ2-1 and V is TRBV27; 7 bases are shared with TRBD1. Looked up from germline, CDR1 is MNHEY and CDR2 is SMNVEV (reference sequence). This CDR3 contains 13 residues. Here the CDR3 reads CVSWQGVGNEQFF. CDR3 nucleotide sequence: TGTGTCTCGTGGCAGGGGGTGGGCAATGAGCAGTTCTTC.

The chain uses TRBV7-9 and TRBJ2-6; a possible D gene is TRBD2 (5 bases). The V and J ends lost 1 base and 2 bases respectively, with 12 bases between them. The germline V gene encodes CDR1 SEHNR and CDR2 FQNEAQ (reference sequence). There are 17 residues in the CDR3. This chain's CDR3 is CASSLELGGAGANVLTF. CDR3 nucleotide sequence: TGTGCCAGCAGCTTAGAATTAGGAGGAGCTGGGGCCAACGTCCTGACTTTC.

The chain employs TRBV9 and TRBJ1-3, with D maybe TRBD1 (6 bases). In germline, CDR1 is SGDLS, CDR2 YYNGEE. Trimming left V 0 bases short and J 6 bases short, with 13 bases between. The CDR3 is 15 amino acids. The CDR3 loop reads CASSVGRGSLNTIYF. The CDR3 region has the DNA TGTGCCAGCAGCGTAGGCAGGGGTTCTCTAAACACCATATATTTT.

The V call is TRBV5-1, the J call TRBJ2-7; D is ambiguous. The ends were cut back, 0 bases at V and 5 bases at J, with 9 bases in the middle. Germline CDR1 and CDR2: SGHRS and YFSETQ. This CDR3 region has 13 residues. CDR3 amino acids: CASSLGPRNEQYF. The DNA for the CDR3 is TGCGCCAGCAGCTTGGGCCCTAGGAACGAGCAGTACTTC.

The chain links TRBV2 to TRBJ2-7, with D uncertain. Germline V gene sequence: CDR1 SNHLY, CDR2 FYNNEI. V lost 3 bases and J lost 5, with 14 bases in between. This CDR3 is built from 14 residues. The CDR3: CASSDPSDIHEQYF. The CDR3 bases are TGTGCCAGCAGTGACCCCTCCGACATCCACGAGCAGTACTTC.

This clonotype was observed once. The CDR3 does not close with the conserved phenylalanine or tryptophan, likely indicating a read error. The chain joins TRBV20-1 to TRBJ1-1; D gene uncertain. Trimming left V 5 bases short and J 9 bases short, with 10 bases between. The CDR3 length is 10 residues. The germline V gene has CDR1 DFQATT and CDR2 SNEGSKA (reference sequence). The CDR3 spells CSAERIQAFS. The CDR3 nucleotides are TGCAGTGCTGAGAGGATTCAAGCTTTCTCT.

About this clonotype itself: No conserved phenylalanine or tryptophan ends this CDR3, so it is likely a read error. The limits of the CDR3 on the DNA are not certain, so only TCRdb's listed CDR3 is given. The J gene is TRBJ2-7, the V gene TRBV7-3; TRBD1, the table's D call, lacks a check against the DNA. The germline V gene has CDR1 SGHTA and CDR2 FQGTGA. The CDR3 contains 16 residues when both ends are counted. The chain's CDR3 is CASSPSGTGSSYEQGL.